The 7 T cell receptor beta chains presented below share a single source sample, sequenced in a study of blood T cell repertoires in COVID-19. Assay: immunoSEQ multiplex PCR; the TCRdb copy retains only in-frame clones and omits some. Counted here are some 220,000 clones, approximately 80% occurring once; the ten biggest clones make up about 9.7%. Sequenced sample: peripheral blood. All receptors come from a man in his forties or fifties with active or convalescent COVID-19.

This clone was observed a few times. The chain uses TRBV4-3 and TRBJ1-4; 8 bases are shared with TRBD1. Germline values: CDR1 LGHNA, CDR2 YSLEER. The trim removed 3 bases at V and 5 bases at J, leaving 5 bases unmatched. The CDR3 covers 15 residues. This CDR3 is CASSQRTGFNEKLFF. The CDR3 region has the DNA TGCGCCAGCAGCCAGAGGACAGGGTTCAATGAAAAACTGTTTTTT.

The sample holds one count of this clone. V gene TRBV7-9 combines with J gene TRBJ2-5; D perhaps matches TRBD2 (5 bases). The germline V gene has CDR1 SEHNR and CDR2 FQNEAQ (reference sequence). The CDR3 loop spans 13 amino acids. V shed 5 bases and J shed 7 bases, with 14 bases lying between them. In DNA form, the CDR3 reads TGTGCCAGCAGCCTGGGGAGCGTTGGGACCCAGTACTTC. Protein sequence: CASSLGSVGTQYF.

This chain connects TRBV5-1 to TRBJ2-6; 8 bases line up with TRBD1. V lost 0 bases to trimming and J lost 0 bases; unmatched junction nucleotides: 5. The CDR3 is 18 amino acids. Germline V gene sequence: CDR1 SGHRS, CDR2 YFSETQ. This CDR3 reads CASSLVQGASSGANVLTF. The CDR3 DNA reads TGCGCCAGCAGCTTGGTGCAGGGGGCCAGCTCTGGGGCCAACGTCCTGACTTTC.

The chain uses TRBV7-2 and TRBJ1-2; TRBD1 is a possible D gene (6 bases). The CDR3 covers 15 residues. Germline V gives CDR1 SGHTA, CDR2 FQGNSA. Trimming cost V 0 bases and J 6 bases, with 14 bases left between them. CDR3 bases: TGTGCCAGCAGCTTAGCATGGGGGCAAGGCGATGGCTACACCTTC. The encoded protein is CASSLAWGQGDGYTF.

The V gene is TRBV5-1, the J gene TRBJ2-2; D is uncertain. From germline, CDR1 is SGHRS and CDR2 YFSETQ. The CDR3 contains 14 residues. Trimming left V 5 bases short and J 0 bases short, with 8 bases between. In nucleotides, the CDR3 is TGCGCCAGCAGGCGAGAGGCGAACACCGGGGAGCTGTTTTTT. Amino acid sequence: CASRREANTGELFF. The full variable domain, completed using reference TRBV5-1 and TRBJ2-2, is KAGVTQTPRYLIKTRGQQVTLSCSPISGHRSVSWYQQTPGQGLQFLFEYFSETQRNKGNFPGRFSGRQFSNSRSEMNVSTLELGDSALYLCASRREANTGELFFGEGSRLTVL.

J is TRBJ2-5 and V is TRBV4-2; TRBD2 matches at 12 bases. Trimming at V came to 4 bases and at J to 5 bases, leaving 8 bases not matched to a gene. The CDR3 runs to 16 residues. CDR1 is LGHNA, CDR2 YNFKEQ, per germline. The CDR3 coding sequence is TGTGCCAGCAGCCGCCCTAGCGGGGGGGCCGGGGAGACCCAGTACTTC. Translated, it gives CASSRPSGGAGETQYF.

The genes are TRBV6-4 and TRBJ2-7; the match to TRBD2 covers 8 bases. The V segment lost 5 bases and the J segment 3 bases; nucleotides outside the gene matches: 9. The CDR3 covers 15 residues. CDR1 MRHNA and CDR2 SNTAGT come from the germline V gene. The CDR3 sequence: CASSWLAGENYEQYF. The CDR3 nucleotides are TGTGCCAGCAGTTGGCTAGCGGGTGAAAACTACGAGCAGTACTTC.